Here is one TCR beta chain with its context. Antigen specificity is unknown. This sample is part of a study of immune evolution from preneoplasia to lung adenocarcinoma. Study findings and constraints: Normal lung had the highest top T cell clone frequencies. KRAS-mutant nodules had the highest T cell clonality.

V was clipped by 0 bases and J by 1 base, with 6 bases between them. The germline V gene encodes CDR1 PRHDT and CDR2 FYEKMQ (reference sequence). The CDR3 runs to 14 residues. After pathologic assessment, macro-dissection selected premalignant or tumor cells for extraction. Method: immunoSEQ multiplex PCR; TCRdb's copy keeps in-frame clones and lacks some. In the table there are 8,000 to 10,000 clones, about three quarters of which are singletons. The J gene is TRBJ1-1, the V gene TRBV13; no definite D call. This TCR was sampled from a person between 65 and 80 years old with lung adenocarcinoma. Some clones in this sample may be carry-over from other donors' samples. The specimen was FFPE minimally invasive lung adenocarcinoma tissue. The CDR3 reads CASSLGPSNTEAFF. CDR3 nucleotides: TGTGCCAGCAGCTTAGGGCCTTCGAACACTGAAGCTTTCTTT.